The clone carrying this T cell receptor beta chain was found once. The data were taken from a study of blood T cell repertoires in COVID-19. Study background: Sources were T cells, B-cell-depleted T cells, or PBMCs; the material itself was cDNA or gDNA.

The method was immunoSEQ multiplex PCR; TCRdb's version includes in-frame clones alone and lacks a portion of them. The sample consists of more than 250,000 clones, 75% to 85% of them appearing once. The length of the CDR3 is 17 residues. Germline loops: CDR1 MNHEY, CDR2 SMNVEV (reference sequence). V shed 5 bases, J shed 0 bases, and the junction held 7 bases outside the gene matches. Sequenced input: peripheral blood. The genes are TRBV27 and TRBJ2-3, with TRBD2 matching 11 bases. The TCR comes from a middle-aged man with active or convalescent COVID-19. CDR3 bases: TGTGCCAGCAGTGCCCGGCGGACTAGCGGGAGCACAGATACGCAGTATTTT. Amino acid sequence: CASSARRTSGSTDTQYF.